The rows below give T cell receptor beta chains drawn from one sample of a study of shared clonotypes between healthy human individuals. Repertoires were generated with immunoSEQ multiplex PCR, while TCRdb's copy carries only in-frame clones and drops some. The sample gives about 1,800,000 clones, about 95% of which show up once; 0.95% to 1.5% is in the top ten. The source material was naive CD8+ T cells sorted from blood. Every receptor here comes from a man between 18 and 35 years old in good health. CDR3s include the opening cysteine and the closing phenylalanine or tryptophan. A D gene is named only where the DNA matches it firmly. Expanded clones get a size class; other rows say once, few or many, or leave the size out.

d_gene,v_gene,abundance,j_gene,CDR3nt,CDR3aa
NA,TRBV5-4,NA,TRBJ2-3,TGTGCCAGCAGCCAGGAGGGCTCTAGCACAGATACGCAGTATTTT,CASSQEGSSTDTQYF
NA,TRBV11-2,NA,TRBJ2-1,TGTGCCAGCAGCTTAGAACGAGTAGGAAGAAGCTCCTACAATGAGCAGTTCTTC,CASSLERVGRSSYNEQFF
NA,TRBV4-1,NA,TRBJ1-1,TGCGCCAGCAGCCTGACCCGGGACCTCACTCAGGAGGCTTTCTTT,CASSLTRDLTQEAFF
TRBD1,TRBV5-1,NA,TRBJ2-7,TGCGCCAGCAGCCAAAACCGGGACAGGGGGCTGCACGAGCAGTACTTC,CASSQNRDRGLHEQYF
NA,TRBV27,NA,TRBJ2-7,TGTGCCAGCAGTCCCGGACCTATAGAGACAGGCTTCTACGAGCAGTACTTC,CASSPGPIETGFYEQYF
TRBD1,TRBV7-8,NA,TRBJ2-7,TGTGCCAGCCGACAGGGACAGAACTACGAGCAGTACTTC,CASRQGQNYEQYF
TRBD2,TRBV2,NA,TRBJ2-2,TGTGCCAGCAGTGACAGACTAGCGGGAGCGACCGGGGAGCTGTTTTTT,CASSDRLAGATGELFF
TRBD1,TRBV6-7,NA,TRBJ2-7,TGTGCCAGCAGTTACCCGGGACAGGGGGCCTACGAGCAGTACTTC,CASSYPGQGAYEQYF
NA,TRBV4-1,NA,TRBJ2-7,TGCGCCAGCAGCCCTAAAGCAGGGACCTCCTACGAGCAGTACTTC,CASSPKAGTSYEQYF
TRBD1,TRBV9,once,TRBJ2-1,TGTGCCAGCAGCCCCGGGGACCCAGGGGGTCCAAATGAGCAGTTCTTC,CASSPGDPGGPNEQFF
TRBD2,TRBV29-1,NA,TRBJ2-7,TGCAGCGTTGGAGAGTGGCGGGAGGAAGTCGAGCAGTACTTC,CSVGEWREEVEQYF
NA,TRBV10-3,NA,TRBJ2-1,TGTGCCATCAGTGTGGCGGGGACGGGCAGGGATGAGCAGTTCTTC,CAISVAGTGRDEQFF
TRBD2,TRBV7-9,once,TRBJ2-2,TGTGCCAGCAGGTACATAGCGGGAGGTTTATACACCGGGGAGCTGTTTTTT,CASRYIAGGLYTGELFF
TRBD1,TRBV14,NA,TRBJ1-3,TGTGCCAGCAGCCCGGACAGGAACTCTGGAAACACCATATATTTT,CASSPDRNSGNTIYF
NA,TRBV5-8,once,TRBJ1-1,TGTGCCAGCAGCGTCGGACATCCTTTGGCTTTCTTT,CASSVGHPLAFF
TRBD2,TRBV9,NA,TRBJ2-7,TGTGCCAGCAGCGCTGGGGGAGGGGTTTTCTACGAGCAGTACTTC,CASSAGGGVFYEQYF
TRBD1,TRBV27,NA,TRBJ2-7,TGTGCCAGCAGCCTTGGGACAGGGGCCGGAAACTACGAGCAGTACTTC,CASSLGTGAGNYEQYF
NA,TRBV14,NA,TRBJ2-1,TGTGCCAGCAGCCAAAACCGAGTGGTGGCGTGGGAGCAGTTCTTC,CASSQNRVVAWEQFF
NA,TRBV7-8,NA,TRBJ2-2,TGTGCCAGCAGGGAAGGGGAGGGGGAGCTGTTTTTT,CASREGEGELFF
NA,TRBV7-5,NA,TRBJ1-5,TGTGCCAGAAGTAAACCTAGGGGGCAGCCCCAGCATTTT,CARSKPRGQPQHF
NA,TRBV6-5,NA,TRBJ2-1,TGTGCCAGCAGTGGGACGTCTGGGGGTGAGCAGTTCTTC,CASSGTSGGEQFF
NA,TRBV30,NA,TRBJ2-6,TGTGCCTGGAGCCTCAGTGGGGCCAACGTCCTGACTTTC,CAWSLSGANVLTF
NA,TRBV15,once,TRBJ1-1,TGTGCCACCAGCCCTACCCCGGAGAACACTGAAGCTTTCTTT,CATSPTPENTEAFF
NA,TRBV7-7,NA,TRBJ1-2,TGTGCTAGCAGCCCGCTGACGGAGGGTTATGGCTACACCTTC,CASSPLTEGYGYTF
NA,TRBV15,NA,TRBJ1-2,TGTGCCACCAGCAGGCCTCTCGGACCGGGCTATGGCTACACCTTC,CATSRPLGPGYGYTF
NA,TRBV29-1,NA,TRBJ2-7,TGCAGCGTTGCTGCCCACACTTTCCCCTCCTACGAGCAGTACTTC,CSVAAHTFPSYEQYF
NA,TRBV21-1,NA,TRBJ2-7,TGTGCCAGCAGCAGAGACAGGGACTTCTCCTACGAGCAGTACTTC,CASSRDRDFSYEQYF
NA,TRBV6-1,NA,TRBJ2-5,TGTGCCAGCAGTGAAGCTGGGGAGTGGGAGACCCAGTACTTC,CASSEAGEWETQYF
NA,TRBV5-6,NA,TRBJ2-7,TGTGCCAGCAGCCTCCTCGACGGCCCCTACGAGCAGTACTTC,CASSLLDGPYEQYF
NA,TRBV15,NA,TRBJ1-1,TGTGCCACCAGCAGAGATCTTGGTGAATTCACTGAAGCTTTCTTT,CATSRDLGEFTEAFF
TRBD2,TRBV5-1,NA,TRBJ2-7,TGCGCCAGCAGCGTACGACTAGCGGGAGCCGACGAGCAGTACTTC,CASSVRLAGADEQYF
NA,TRBV7-9,once,TRBJ2-3,TGTGCCAGCAGCCATACAGGGGGGGGCACAGATACGCAGTATTTT,CASSHTGGGTDTQYF
NA,TRBV30,NA,TRBJ2-3,TGTGCCTGGAGCACGACCGGGAGCACAGATACGCAGTATTTT,CAWSTTGSTDTQYF
NA,TRBV15,NA,TRBJ2-3,TGTGCCACCAGCATAATGCAGACTAGCACAGATACGCAGTATTTT,CATSIMQTSTDTQYF
NA,TRBV7-9,NA,TRBJ2-5,TGTGCCAGCAGCCACCCCCCAGGGTTTGGGGAGACCCAGTACTTC,CASSHPPGFGETQYF
TRBD1,TRBV9,NA,TRBJ1-6,TGTGCCAGCAGCCCCCGACCTCGGACAGGGGGACCTTGGGCCCTCCACTTT,CASSPRPRTGGPWALHF
TRBD1,TRBV7-2,NA,TRBJ2-7,TGTGCCAGCAGCTTAGAACAGGGGCCGTCCTACGAGCAGTACTTC,CASSLEQGPSYEQYF
NA,TRBV9,NA,TRBJ1-5,TGTGCCAGCAGCGGACGAGAGGGAAGCAATCAGCCCCAGCATTTT,CASSGREGSNQPQHF
TRBD1,TRBV30,NA,TRBJ1-2,TGTGCCTGGAGTACAGGGGAAGGGCTTTATGGCTACACCTTC,CAWSTGEGLYGYTF